The rows below give T cell receptor beta chains drawn from one sample of a study of cytotoxic CD8 clonotypes in ibrutinib-treated CLL. Data came from immunoSEQ multiplex PCR; TCRdb stores just in-frame clones and leaves some out. The sample yields tens of thousands of clones, just under 70% seen once. The sample consisted of PBMCs, taken after 24 months of ibrutinib treatment. These receptor sequences come from a human donor with chronic lymphocytic leukemia. CDR3s include the opening cysteine and the closing phenylalanine or tryptophan. The order of the fields is D gene, J gene, clone size, V gene, CDR3 DNA, CDR3 protein. The D gene is left open where the match is weak. Expanded clones are given a class, and other clones once, few, many or no size at all.

-	TRBJ2-7	-	TRBV10-2	TGCGCCAGCGGGGGGGGCCGGGGGCTCAGCGAGCAGTACTTC	CASGGGRGLSEQYF
-	TRBJ2-2	-	TRBV7-7	TGTGCTAGCAGCTTAGCTTCCGGGGGAACCGGGGAGCTGTTTTTT	CASSLASGGTGELFF
TRBD1	TRBJ2-7	-	TRBV5-4	TGTGCCAGCAGCATGGGACAGGGAAGCTCCTACGAGCAGTACTTC	CASSMGQGSSYEQYF
-	TRBJ2-5	-	TRBV5-4	TGTGCCAGCAGCTTGGTTGGCGGACTGAGAGAGACCCAGTACTTC	CASSLVGGLRETQYF
TRBD1	TRBJ1-5	-	TRBV6-6	TGTGCCAGTATCAGGGGGCTAGGACAGCCCCAGCATTTT	CASIRGLGQPQHF
-	TRBJ1-2	-	TRBV5-1	TGCGCCAGCAGCCCCGGGGACTATGGCTACACCTTC	CASSPGDYGYTF
-	TRBJ1-4	-	TRBV5-1	TGCGCCAGCAGCCCGGCCCCCATCCGGGCTAAACTGTTTTTT	CASSPAPIRAKLFF
TRBD2	TRBJ2-1	-	TRBV10-1	TGCGCCAGCAGTGAGGAAATAGCGGGGCCTGGGGAGCAGTTCTTC	CASSEEIAGPGEQFF
TRBD1	TRBJ2-3	few	TRBV11-2	TGTGCCAGCAGCTCCCCCGGGACAGTAGTGGCAGATACGCAGTATTTT	CASSSPGTVVADTQYF
-	TRBJ2-7	-	TRBV2	TGTGCCAGGGGATCGACAGTTACCTACGAGCAGTACTTC	CARGSTVTYEQYF
-	TRBJ2-1	-	TRBV5-6	TGTGCCAGCAGCTTGATCACAGGTTACTCCTACAATGAGCAGTTCTTC	CASSLITGYSYNEQFF
TRBD2	TRBJ2-7	-	TRBV2	TGTGCCAGCAGCTTTAGCGGGGGGGGTGTGATATCCTACGAGCAGTACTTC	CASSFSGGGVISYEQYF
-	TRBJ1-2	-	TRBV27	TGTGCCAGCAGCCCAACCGTTGGCTATGGCTACACCTTC	CASSPTVGYGYTF
TRBD1	TRBJ1-3	once	TRBV4-1	TGCGCCAGCAGTCATACAGGGGGCTCTGGAAACACCATATATTTT	CASSHTGGSGNTIYF
-	TRBJ2-4	-	TRBV5-1	TGCGCCAGCAGCTTGCCGGGGGGCGCAAGCATTCAGTACTTC	CASSLPGGASIQYF
-	TRBJ1-5	-	TRBV11-2	TGTGCCAGCAGCTTAGGAGGGGATCAGCCCCAGCATTTT	CASSLGGDQPQHF
-	TRBJ2-3	medium-sized	TRBV12-5	TGTGCTAGTGGAAGACAGGCTATCTTCACAGATACGCAGTATTTT	CASGRQAIFTDTQYF
TRBD1	TRBJ1-5	-	TRBV19	TGTGCCAGTAGTAACACAGGGGAAAATCAGCCCCAGCATTTT	CASSNTGENQPQHF
-	TRBJ1-4	-	TRBV20-1	TGCAGTGCTAAGGTGATTGAAAAACTGTTTTTT	CSAKVIEKLFF
-	TRBJ1-5	few	TRBV7-9	TGTGCCAGCAGAGGGAATATTAGCAATCAGCCCCAGCATTTT	CASRGNISNQPQHF
TRBD1	TRBJ1-1	few	TRBV9	TGTGCCAGCAGCTTTACCGGGACAGGGACCACTGAAGCTTTCTTT	CASSFTGTGTTEAFF
-	TRBJ1-5	-	TRBV19	TGTGCCAGTAGTATTATAGGGCAGCAGGGTTCGAATCAGCCCCAGCATTTT	CASSIIGQQGSNQPQHF
TRBD1	TRBJ2-2	-	TRBV5-8	TGTGCCAGCAGCTTGGGACAGGGTTTTAACGGGGAGCTGTTTTTT	CASSLGQGFNGELFF
TRBD1	TRBJ2-7	-	TRBV9	TGTGCCAGCAGCGAGGGACAGGGTGGCCTCGAGCAGTACTTC	CASSEGQGGLEQYF
-	TRBJ1-2	few	TRBV7-6	TGTGCCAGCAGCGGTGGGATCGATGGCTACACCTTC	CASSGGIDGYTF
-	TRBJ2-7	-	TRBV19	TGTGCCAGTAGTATTCTAGGAGGGAACCAAGGGCACGAGCAGTACTTC	CASSILGGNQGHEQYF
-	TRBJ1-1	-	TRBV20-1	TGCAGTGCTATGAGACAGCTTGAAGCTTTCTTT	CSAMRQLEAFF
-	TRBJ2-5	-	TRBV7-7	TGTGCCAGCAGCCCGGACCGCCAAGAGACCCAGTACTTC	CASSPDRQETQYF
-	TRBJ2-7	once	TRBV15	TGTGCCACCAGCAGAGGATGGGGGAAATACGAGCAGTACTTC	CATSRGWGKYEQYF
-	TRBJ1-3	-	TRBV6-5	TGTGCCAGCAGCCGAGGGTCTGGAAACACCATATATTTT	CASSRGSGNTIYF
-	TRBJ2-2	-	TRBV4-1	TGCGCCAGCAGCCAAGGAGTAAACAGGCTAAACACCGGGGAGCTGTTTTTT	CASSQGVNRLNTGELFF
-	TRBJ1-2	-	TRBV7-9	TGTGCCAGCAGAGCAGGGGACTATGGCTACACCTTC	CASRAGDYGYTF
-	TRBJ2-6	-	TRBV2	TGTGCCAGCAGTGAAGGGTGGCAGGGATCTGGGGCCAACGTCCTGACTTTC	CASSEGWQGSGANVLTF
-	TRBJ2-3	-	TRBV15	TGTGCCACCAGCAGAGGGAGACAAGGCACAGATACGCAGTATTTT	CATSRGRQGTDTQYF
TRBD1	TRBJ1-2	-	TRBV6-1	TGTGCCAGCAGATGGACAGGGGAGGGATCTGGCTACACCTTC	CASRWTGEGSGYTF
TRBD2	TRBJ2-7	-	TRBV6-1	TGTGCCAGCAGTGAAGCTAGGGGCGGGGGCGAGCAGTACTTC	CASSEARGGGEQYF